This TCR beta chain is drawn from a study of circulating and synovial CD4+ cells in juvenile arthritis. Sequencing used immunoSEQ multiplex PCR; TCRdb keeps in-frame clones, though not all of them. The repertoire holds about 33,000 clones, with nearly 95% as singletons. The germline V gene encodes CDR1 MNHEY and CDR2 SVGAGI. Trimming stripped 6 bases from V and 0 bases from J, with 5 bases between. The CDR3 contains 12 residues. The material sequenced was CD4+ T cells from blood. This TCR derives from a human donor with juvenile idiopathic arthritis. The chain has TRBV6-5 and TRBJ1-2, with D unresolved. Here the CDR3 reads CASSGTNYGYTF. In DNA form, the CDR3 reads TGTGCCAGCAGCGGGACTAACTATGGCTACACCTTC.